This TCR beta chain was captured in a study of T cell repertoires in cytomegalovirus infection (dated by TCRdb to the late 2010s). With regard to the full study: Peptide stimulations targeted recently identified HLA-C-restricted CMV epitopes, whose presentation resists viral immunomodulation, together with well-studied HLA-B-restricted epitopes. The HLA type of each donor mattered for the analysis, because public TCR beta signatures pointed to carriage of CMV infection along with the matching HLA type. The research as a whole found: The ex vivo response was dominated by HLA-C-restricted CMV-specific TCR beta clonotypes, which also provided the single most frequent clonotype in two of eight donors. Cumulative frequency of public TCR beta family members discriminated carriers of CMV infection plus the relevant HLA type in this cohort and an independent roughly 330-donor cohort.

This clonotype was seen only a few times. What antigen it recognizes has not been identified. Base qualities were left out, and no much larger clone turns up one base away. The intended sense of this specimen's treatment or condition label: in vitro stimulation with specific CMV peptide epitopes to enrich CMV-specific T cells. TCRdb names Illumina HiSeq 1500 as the instrument used. TCRdb reworked the public reads: Q25 trimming with fastp, MiXCR clone assembly, productive beta chains retained. Rows with a matching CDR3 protein are joined into one entry that keeps the most common DNA and genes. Recorded for this sample are about 900,000 distinct CDR3 sequences; approximately 31% of them occurred a single time. 13% of the sample is taken by the ten largest. From the cysteine up to the phenylalanine, the CDR3 has a length of 15 residues. Just CDR3 DNA is preserved here, 45 bases in frame from base 1. Between the V and J ends, shortened by 7 bases and 7 bases respectively, the junction contains 20 bases.

The chain couples TRBV12-3 or TRBV12-4 to TRBJ2-1, and the D gene may be TRBD1, 6 bases matching. The sequenced sample was cultured CD8+ T cells from PBMCs, obtained from culture after CMV antigen stimulation. This sequence was found in a human donor in good health (CMV status not recorded). Some clones in this sample may be carry-over from other donors' samples. The DNA is as follows: TGTGCCAGCACTCCGAGTCGGCAGGGGAGTAATGAGCAGTTCTTC. It codes for CASTPSRQGSNEQFF.